This T cell receptor (beta chain) was sequenced in a study of T-cell memory formation after mild COVID-19. At the level of the study: Clusters were largely donor specific.

Study results and limitations: CD4/CD8 balance characterized clones contracting day 15 to 85, and CD4+ skew characterized later expanders.

Each CDR3 protein is one row after TCRdb ran MiXCR on the 5' RACE reads. This sample has around 150,000 distinct CDR3 sequences, with 11% found just once. The V gene lost 1 base and the J gene lost 8 bases, with 7 bases spanning the gap. CDR1 SGDLS and CDR2 YYNGEE come from the germline V gene. The CDR3 is 12 amino acids. As concerns this clonotype: What it binds is not known.

Sequencing input: PBMCs or a T cell subset sorted from them (not recorded which). This clonotype was obtained from a man in his late teens or twenties who had mild COVID-19 (a few samples of this study predate the infection). Cell type and time point are not known. The rearrangement uses TRBV9 and TRBJ2-1; a possible D gene is TRBD1 (5 bases). The CDR3 is CASSVQGYEQFF. The CDR3 region has the DNA TGTGCCAGCAGCGTACAGGGATATGAGCAGTTCTTC.